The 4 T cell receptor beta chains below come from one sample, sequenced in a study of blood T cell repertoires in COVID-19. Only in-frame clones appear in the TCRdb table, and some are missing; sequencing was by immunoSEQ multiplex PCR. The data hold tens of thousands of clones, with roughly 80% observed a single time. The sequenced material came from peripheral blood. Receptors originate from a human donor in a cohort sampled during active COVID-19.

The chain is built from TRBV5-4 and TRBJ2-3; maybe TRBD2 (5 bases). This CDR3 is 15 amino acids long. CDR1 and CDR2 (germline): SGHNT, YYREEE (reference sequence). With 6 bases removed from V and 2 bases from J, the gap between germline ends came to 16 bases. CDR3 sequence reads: CASTPGMGITDTQYF. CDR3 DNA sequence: TGTGCCAGCACCCCGGGGATGGGGATCACAGATACGCAGTATTTT.

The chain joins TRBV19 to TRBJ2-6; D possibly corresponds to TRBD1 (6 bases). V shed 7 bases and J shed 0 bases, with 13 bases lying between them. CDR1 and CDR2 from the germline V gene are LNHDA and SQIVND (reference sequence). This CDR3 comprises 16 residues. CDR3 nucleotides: TGTGCCAGTACCCCGACAGGAGGCTCTGGGGCCAACGTCCTGACTTTC. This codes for CASTPTGGSGANVLTF.

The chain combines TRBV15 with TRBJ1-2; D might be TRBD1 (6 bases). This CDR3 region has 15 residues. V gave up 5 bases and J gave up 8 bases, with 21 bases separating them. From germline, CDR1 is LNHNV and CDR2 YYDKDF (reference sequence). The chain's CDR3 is CATSGGQTGGWGYTF. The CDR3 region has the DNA TGTGCCACCAGCGGAGGTCAGACAGGTGGTTGGGGCTACACCTTC.

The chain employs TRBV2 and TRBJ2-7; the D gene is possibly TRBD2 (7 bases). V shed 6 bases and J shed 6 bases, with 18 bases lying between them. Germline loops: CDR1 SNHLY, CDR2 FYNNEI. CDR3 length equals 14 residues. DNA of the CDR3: TGTGCCAGCAGGCCCCCTTCGGGGGGCGGCGAGCAGTACTTC. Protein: CASRPPSGGGEQYF.